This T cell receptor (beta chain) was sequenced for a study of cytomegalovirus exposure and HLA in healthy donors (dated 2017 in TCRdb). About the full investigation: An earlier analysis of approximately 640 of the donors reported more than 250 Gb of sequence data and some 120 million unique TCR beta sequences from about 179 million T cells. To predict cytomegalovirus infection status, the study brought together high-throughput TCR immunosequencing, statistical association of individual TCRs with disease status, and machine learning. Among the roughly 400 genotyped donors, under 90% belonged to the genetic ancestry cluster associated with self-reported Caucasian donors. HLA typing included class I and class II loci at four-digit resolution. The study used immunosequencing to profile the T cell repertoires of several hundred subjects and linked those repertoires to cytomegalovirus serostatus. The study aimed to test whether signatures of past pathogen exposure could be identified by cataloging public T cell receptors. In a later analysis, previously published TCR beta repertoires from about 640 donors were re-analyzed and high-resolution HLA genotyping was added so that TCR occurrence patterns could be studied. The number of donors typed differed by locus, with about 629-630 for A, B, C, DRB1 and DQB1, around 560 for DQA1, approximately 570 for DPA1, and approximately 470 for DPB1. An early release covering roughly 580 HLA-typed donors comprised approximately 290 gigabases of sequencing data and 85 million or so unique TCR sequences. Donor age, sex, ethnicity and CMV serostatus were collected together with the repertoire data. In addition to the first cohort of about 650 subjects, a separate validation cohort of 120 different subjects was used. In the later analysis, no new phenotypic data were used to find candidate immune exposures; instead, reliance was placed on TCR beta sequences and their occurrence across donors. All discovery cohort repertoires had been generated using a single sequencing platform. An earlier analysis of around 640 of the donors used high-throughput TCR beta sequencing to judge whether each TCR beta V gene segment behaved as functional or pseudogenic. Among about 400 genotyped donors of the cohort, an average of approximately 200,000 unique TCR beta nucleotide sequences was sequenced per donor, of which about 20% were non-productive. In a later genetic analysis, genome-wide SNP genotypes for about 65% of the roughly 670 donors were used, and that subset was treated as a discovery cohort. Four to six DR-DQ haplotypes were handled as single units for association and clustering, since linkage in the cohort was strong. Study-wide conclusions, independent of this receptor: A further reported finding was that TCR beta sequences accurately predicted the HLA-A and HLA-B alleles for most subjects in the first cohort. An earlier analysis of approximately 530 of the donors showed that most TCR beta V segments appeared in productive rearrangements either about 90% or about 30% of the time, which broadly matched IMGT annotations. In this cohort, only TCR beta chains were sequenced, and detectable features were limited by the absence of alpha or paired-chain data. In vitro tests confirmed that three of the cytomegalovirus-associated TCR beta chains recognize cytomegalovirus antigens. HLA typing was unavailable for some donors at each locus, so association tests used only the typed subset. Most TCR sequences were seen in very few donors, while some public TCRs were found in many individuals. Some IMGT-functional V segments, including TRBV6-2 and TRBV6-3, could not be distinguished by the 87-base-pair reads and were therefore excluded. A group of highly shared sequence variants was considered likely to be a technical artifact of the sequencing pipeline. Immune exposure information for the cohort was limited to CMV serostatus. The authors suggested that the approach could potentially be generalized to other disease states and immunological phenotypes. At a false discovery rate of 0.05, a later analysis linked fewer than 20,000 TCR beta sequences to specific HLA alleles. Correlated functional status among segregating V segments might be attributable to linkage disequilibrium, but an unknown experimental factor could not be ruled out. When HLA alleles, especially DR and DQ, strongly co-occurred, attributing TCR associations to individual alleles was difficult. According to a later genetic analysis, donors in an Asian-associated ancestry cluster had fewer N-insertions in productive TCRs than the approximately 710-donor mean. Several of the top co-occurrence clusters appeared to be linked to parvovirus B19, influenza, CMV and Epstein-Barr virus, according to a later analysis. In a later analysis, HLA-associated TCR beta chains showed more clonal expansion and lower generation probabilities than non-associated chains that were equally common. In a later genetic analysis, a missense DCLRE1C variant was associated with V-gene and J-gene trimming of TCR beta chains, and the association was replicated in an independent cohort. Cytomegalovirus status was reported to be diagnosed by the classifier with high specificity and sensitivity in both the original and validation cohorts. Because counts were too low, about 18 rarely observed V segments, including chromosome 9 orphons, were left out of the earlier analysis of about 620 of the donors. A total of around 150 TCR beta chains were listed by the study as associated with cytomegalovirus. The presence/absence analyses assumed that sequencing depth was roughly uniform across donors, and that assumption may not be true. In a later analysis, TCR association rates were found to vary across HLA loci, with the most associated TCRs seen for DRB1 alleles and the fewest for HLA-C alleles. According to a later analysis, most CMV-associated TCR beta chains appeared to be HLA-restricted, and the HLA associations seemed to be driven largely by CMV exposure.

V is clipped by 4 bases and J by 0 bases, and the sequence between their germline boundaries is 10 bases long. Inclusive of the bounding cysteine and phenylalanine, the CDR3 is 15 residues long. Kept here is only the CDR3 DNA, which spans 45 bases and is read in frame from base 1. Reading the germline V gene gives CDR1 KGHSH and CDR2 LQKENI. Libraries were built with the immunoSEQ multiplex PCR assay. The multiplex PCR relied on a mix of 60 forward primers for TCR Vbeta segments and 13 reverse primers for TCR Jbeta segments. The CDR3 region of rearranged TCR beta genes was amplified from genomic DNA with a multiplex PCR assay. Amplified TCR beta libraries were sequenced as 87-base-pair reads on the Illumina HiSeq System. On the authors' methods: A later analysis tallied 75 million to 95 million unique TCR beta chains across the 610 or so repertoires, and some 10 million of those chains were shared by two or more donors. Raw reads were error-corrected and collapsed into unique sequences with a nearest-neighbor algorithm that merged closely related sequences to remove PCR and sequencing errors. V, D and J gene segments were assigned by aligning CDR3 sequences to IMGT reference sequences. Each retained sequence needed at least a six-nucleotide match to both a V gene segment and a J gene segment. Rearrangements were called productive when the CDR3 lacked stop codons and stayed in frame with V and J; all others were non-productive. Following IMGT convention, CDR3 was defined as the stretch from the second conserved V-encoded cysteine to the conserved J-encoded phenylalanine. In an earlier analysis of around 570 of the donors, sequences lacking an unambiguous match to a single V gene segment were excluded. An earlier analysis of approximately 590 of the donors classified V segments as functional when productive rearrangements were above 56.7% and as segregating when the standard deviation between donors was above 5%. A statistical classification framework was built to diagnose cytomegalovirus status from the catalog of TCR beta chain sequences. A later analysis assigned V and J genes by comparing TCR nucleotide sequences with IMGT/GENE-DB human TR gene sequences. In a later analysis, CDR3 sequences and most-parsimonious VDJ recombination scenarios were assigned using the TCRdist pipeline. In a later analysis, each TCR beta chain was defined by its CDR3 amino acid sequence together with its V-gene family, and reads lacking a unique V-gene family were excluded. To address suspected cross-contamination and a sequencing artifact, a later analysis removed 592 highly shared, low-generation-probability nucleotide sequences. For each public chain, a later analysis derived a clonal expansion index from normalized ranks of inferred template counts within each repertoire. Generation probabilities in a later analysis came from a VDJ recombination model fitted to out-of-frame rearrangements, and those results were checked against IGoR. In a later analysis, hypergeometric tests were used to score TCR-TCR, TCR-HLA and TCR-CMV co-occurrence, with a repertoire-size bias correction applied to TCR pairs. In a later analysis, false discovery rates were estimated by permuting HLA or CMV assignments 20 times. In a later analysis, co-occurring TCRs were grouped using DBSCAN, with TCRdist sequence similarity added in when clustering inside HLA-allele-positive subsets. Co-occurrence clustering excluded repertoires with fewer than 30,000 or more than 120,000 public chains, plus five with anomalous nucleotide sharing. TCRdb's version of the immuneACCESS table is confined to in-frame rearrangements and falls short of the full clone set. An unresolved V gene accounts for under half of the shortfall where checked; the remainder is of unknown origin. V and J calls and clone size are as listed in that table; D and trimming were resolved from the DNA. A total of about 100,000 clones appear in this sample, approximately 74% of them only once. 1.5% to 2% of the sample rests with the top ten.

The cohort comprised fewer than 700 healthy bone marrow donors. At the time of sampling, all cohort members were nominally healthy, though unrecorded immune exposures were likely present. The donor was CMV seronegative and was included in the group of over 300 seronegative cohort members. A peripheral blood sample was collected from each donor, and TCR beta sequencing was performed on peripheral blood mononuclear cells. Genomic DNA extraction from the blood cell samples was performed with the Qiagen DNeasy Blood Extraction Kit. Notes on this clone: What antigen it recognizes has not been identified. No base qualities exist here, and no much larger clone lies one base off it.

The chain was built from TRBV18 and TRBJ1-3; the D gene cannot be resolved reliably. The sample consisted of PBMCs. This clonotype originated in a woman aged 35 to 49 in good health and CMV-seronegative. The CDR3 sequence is CASSHVGSSGNTIYF. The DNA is TGTGCCAGCTCACACGTAGGGAGCTCTGGAAACACCATATATTTT.